This T cell receptor (beta chain) was profiled in a study of CD8 T cells in ankylosing spondylitis. The study's findings and limits: Several highly homologous variants formed a TCR beta motif that appeared characteristic of ankylosing spondylitis blood. Matched ankylosing spondylitis synovial fluid reportedly showed significant enrichment of disease-linked clones.

Germline CDR1 DFQATT, CDR2 SNEGSKA (reference sequence). The CDR3 runs to 18 residues. Unmatched junction bases numbered 11, after V lost 6 bases and J lost 0 bases. Making use of molecular barcodes, quantitative 5'-RACE generated TCR beta libraries. TCRdb re-called the 5' RACE reads with MiXCR, one entry per CDR3 protein. The sample records about 320,000 distinct CDR3 sequences, approximately 10% being singletons. This clonotype was seen a handful of times. The antigen remains undetermined. The gene calls are TRBV20-1 and TRBJ2-3; 14 bases align to TRBD2. The clonotype originates from a female donor with ankylosing spondylitis or in good health (not recorded which). The sample was blood, either unsorted or a sorted T cell fraction (not recorded which). The CDR3: CSAEGLAGVRGSTDTQYF. The CDR3 nucleotides are TGCAGTGCAGAGGGACTAGCGGGAGTCAGGGGTAGCACAGATACGCAGTATTTT.